This T cell receptor beta chain came from a study of T cell repertoires in cytomegalovirus infection. The wider study: From public TCR beta signatures came an indication of both CMV infection and matching HLA type.

In this sample, this clonotype turned up many times. The antigen is undetermined. TCRdb processed the reads anew with MiXCR; each CDR3 protein has one entry. The profile shows roughly 200,000 distinct CDR3 sequences, roughly a sixth of them singletons. The V gene's germline CDR1 is ENHRY and CDR2 SYGVKD. Trimming stripped 3 bases from V and 0 bases from J, with 6 bases between. The CDR3 covers 13 residues. Overall study findings and caveats: Adding up the frequency of public TCR beta families identified people who carried CMV plus the relevant HLA. In two of eight donors, the top clonotype was HLA-C-restricted CMV-specific.

This chain links TRBV10-3 with TRBJ2-7; D remains unclear. The sample taken for sequencing was CD8+ T cells from PBMCs. This receptor was identified in a human donor in good health (CMV status not recorded). Some clones in this sample may be carry-over from other donors' samples. CDR3 amino acids: CAISESSSYEQYF. In nucleotides, the CDR3 is TGTGCCATCAGTGAAAGCAGCTCCTACGAGCAGTACTTC.